What follows is one T cell receptor beta chain and its context. The antigen is not known. Germline CDR1 and CDR2: MDHEN and SYDVKM. V lost 5 bases and J lost 7, with 10 bases in between. The CDR3 is made up of 12 amino acids. This sample is drawn from a study of OX40 agonist ivuxolimab in advanced cancers. Study details: Every patient in dose escalation had hepatocellular carcinoma, melanoma, renal cell or head and neck cancer. Three patients, one with hepatocellular carcinoma and two with cutaneous melanoma, achieved partial responses.

General observations from the study: The authors did not determine the antigen specificity of the expanded peripheral T cells. The study found that CD8+ T cells averaged more expanded clones than CD4+.

Here immunoSEQ multiplex PCR was the method, and the copy in TCRdb shows in-frame clones only, minus some. Among nearly 70,000 clones listed, more than 75% were seen once. V gene TRBV28 combines with J gene TRBJ2-3; possibly TRBD1 or TRBD2 for D (5 bases each). The sequence was obtained from an adult with an advanced solid tumor such as melanoma, head and neck, liver or kidney cancer. The sample was CD4+ or CD8+ T cells sorted from blood, taken in a trial of the OX40 agonist ivuxolimab. CDR3 sequence (DNA): TGTGCCAGCAGTCTCTGGGGGAATACGCAGTATTTT. This encodes CASSLWGNTQYF.